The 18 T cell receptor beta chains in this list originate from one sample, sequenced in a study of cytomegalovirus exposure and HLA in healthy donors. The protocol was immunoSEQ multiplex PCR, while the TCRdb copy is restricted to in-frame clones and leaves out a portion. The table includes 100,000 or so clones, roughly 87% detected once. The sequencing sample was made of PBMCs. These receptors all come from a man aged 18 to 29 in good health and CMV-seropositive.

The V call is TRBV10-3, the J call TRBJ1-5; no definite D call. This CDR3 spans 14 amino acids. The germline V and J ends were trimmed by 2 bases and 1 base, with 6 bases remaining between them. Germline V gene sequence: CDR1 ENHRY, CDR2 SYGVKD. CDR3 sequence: CAISEKHSNQPQHF. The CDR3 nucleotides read TGTGCCATCAGTGAGAAACACAGCAATCAGCCCCAGCATTTT.

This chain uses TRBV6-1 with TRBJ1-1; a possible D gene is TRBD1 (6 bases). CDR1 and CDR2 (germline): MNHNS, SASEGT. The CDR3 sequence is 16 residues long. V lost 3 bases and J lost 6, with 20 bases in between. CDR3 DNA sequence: TGTGCCAGCAGTGATGTTACAGGGAGGGGAAGTTCTGAAGCTTTCTTT. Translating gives CASSDVTGRGSSEAFF.

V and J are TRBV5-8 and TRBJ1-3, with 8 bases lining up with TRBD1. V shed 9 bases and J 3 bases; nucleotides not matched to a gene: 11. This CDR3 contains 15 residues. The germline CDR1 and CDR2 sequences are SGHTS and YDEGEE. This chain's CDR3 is CAMRTGRSYGNTIYF. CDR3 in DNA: TGTGCCATGAGGACAGGGCGAAGTTATGGAAACACCATATATTTT.

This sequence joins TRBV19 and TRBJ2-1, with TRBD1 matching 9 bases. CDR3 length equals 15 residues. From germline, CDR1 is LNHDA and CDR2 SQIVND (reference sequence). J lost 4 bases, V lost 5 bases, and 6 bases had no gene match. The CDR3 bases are TGTGCCAGTAGTGGAAGAGGGACAGGGTACAATGAGCAGTTCTTC. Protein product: CASSGRGTGYNEQFF. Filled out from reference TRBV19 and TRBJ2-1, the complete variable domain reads DGGITQSPKYLFRKEGQNVTLSCEQNLNHDAMYWYRQDPGQGLRLIYYSQIVNDFQKGDIAEGYSVSREKKESFPLTVTSAQKNPTAFYLCASSGRGTGYNEQFFGPGTRLTVL.

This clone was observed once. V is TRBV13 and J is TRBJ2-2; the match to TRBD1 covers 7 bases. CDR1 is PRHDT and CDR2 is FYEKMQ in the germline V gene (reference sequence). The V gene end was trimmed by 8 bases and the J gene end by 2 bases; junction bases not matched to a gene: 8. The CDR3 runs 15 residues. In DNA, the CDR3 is TGTGCCAGCGTCATAGGGACAGAAAACACCGGGGAGCTGTTTTTT. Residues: CASVIGTENTGELFF.

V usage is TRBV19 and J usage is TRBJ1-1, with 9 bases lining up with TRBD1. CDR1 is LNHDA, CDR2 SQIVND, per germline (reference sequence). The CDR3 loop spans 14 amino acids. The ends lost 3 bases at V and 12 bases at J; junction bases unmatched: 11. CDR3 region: CASSIQGTGRETFF. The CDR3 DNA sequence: TGTGCCAGTAGTATCCAGGGGACAGGGAGAGAAACTTTCTTT.

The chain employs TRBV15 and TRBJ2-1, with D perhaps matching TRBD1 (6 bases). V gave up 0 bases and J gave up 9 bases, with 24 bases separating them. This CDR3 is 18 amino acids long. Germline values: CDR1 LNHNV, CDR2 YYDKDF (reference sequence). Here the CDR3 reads CATSRDRGVTGLQFEQFF. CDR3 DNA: TGTGCCACCAGCAGAGATCGTGGGGTAACAGGGCTACAATTTGAGCAGTTCTTC.

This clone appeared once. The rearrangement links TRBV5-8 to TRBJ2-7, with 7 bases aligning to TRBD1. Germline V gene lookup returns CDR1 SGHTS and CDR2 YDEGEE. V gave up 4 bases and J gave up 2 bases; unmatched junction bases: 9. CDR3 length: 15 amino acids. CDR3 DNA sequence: TGTGCCAGCAGCCATACCGGGACAGAGACCTACGAGCAGTACTTC. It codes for CASSHTGTETYEQYF. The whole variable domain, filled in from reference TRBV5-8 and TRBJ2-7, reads EAGVTQSPTHLIKTRGQQATLRCSPISGHTSVYWYQQALGLGLQFLLWYDEGEERNRGNFPPRFSGRQFPNYSSELNVNALELEDSALYLCASSHTGTETYEQYFGPGTRLTVT.

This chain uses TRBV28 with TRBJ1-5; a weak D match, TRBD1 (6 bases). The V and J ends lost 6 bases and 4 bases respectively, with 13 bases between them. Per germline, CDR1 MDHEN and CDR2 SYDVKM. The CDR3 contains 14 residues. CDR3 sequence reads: CASRTGTPNQPQHF. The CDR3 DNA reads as TGTGCCAGCAGGACCGGGACACCGAATCAGCCCCAGCATTTT.

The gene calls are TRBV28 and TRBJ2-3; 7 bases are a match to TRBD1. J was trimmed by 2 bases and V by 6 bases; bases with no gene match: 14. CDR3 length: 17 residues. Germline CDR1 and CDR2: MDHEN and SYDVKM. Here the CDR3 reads CASRATKGQLLTDTQYF. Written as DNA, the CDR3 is TGTGCCAGCAGGGCCACCAAGGGACAGCTACTCACAGATACGCAGTATTTT.

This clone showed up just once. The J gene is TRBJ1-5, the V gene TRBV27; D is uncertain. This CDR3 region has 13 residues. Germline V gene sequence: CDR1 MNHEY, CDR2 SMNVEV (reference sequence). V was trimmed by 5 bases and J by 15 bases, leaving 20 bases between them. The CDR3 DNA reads TGTGCCAGCAGTCCCACTATTATCGGGTTACGGCATTTT. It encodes CASSPTIIGLRHF.

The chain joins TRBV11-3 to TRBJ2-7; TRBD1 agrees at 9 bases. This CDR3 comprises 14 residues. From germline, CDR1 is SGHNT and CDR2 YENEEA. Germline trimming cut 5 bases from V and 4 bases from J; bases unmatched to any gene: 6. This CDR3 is CASSRPGQGYEQYF. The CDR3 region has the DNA TGTGCCAGCAGCCGACCGGGACAGGGATACGAGCAGTACTTC.

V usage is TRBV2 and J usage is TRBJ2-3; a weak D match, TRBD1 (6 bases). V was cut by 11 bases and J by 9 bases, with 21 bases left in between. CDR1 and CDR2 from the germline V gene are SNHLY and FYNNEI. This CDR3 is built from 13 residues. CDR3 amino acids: CAGSTGPDRTQYF. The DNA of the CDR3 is TGTGCCGGGTCGACAGGACCGGATAGGACGCAGTATTTT. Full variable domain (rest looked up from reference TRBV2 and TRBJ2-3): EPEVTQTPSHQVTQMGQEVILRCVPISNHLYFYWYRQILGQKVEFLVSFYNNEISEKSEIFDDQFSVERPDGSNFTLKIRSTKLEDSAMYFCAGSTGPDRTQYFGPGTRLTVL.

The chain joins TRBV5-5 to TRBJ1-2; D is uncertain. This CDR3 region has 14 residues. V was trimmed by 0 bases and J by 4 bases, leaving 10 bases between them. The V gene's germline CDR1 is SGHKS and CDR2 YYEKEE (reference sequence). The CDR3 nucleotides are TGTGCCAGCAGCTTGGACGGGAGTGGCTATGGCTACACCTTC. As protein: CASSLDGSGYGYTF.

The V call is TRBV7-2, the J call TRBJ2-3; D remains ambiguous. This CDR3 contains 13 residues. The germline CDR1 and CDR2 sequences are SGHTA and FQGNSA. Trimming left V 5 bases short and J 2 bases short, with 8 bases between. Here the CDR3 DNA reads TGTGCCAGCAGCATGGAGTTCACAGATACGCAGTATTTT. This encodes CASSMEFTDTQYF.

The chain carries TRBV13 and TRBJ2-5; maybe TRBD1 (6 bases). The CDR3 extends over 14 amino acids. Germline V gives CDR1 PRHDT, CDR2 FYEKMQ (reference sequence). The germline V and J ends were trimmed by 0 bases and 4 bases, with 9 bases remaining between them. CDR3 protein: CASSLGGAGETQYF. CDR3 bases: TGTGCCAGCAGCTTAGGGGGGGCTGGAGAGACCCAGTACTTC.

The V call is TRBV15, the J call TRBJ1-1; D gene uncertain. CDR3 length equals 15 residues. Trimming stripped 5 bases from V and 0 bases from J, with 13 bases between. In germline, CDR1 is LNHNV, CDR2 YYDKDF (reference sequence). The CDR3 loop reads CATSADGLLNTEAFF. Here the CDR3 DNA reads TGTGCCACCAGCGCCGATGGACTGTTGAACACTGAAGCTTTCTTT.

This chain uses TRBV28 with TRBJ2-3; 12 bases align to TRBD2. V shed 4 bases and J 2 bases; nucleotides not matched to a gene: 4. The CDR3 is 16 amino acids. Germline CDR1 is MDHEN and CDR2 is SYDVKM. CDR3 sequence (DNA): TGTGCCAGCAGTTACGGACTAGCGGGGACCACAGATACGCAGTATTTT. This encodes CASSYGLAGTTDTQYF. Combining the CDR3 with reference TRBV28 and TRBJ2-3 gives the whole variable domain DVKVTQSSRYLVKRTGEKVFLECVQDMDHENMFWYRQDPGLGLRLIYFSYDVKMKEKGDIPEGYSVSREKKERFSLILESASTNQTSMYLCASSYGLAGTTDTQYFGPGTRLTVL.